Presented here are 14 T cell receptor beta chains from one specimen sequenced in a study of T cells after yellow fever vaccination. TCRdb ran MiXCR on the 5' RACE reads and lists one entry per CDR3 protein. The sample shows some 550,000 distinct CDR3 sequences, 15% to 20% of them seen only once. Here the sequenced sample was PBMCs, taken 15 days after the yellow fever booster vaccination. All receptors derive from a man in his thirties or forties who received the YFV17D yellow fever vaccine.

This clonotype came up a few times. The rearrangement links TRBV5-4 to TRBJ2-3, with 10 bases aligning to TRBD2. This CDR3 is built from 15 residues. J lost 5 bases, V lost 2 bases, and 5 bases had no gene match. CDR1 and CDR2 from the germline V gene are SGHNT and YYREEE (reference sequence). CDR3 nucleotide sequence: TGTGCCAGCAGCTTCGGGACTAGCGAATTAGATACGCAGTATTTT. Translation gives CASSFGTSELDTQYF. Full variable domain (missing parts from reference TRBV5-4 and TRBJ2-3): ETGVTQSPTHLIKTRGQQVTLRCSSQSGHNTVSWYQQALGQGPQFIFQYYREEENGRGNFPPRFSGLQFPNYSSELNVNALELDDSALYLCASSFGTSELDTQYFGPGTRLTVL.

For the CDR3, the DNA is TGCGCCAGCAGGGCCGGGACGAGCTACGAGCAGTACTTC. Protein: CASRAGTSYEQYF. The chain joins TRBV5-1 to TRBJ2-7; the D gene could be TRBD1 or TRBD2 (5 bases each). Germline CDR1 is SGHRS and CDR2 is YFSETQ. Trimming left V 5 bases short and J 3 bases short, with 12 bases between. The CDR3 has 13 residues.

This clonotype was found a few times. This chain links TRBV28 with TRBJ2-7; 12 bases fit TRBD2. The CDR3 sequence is 15 residues long. Looked up from germline, CDR1 is MDHEN and CDR2 is SYDVKM. With 5 bases clipped from V and 4 bases from J, the junction kept 6 bases outside the gene matches. DNA for the CDR3: TGTGCCAGCAGTCCAGGGACTAGCGGGCGGTACGAGCAGTACTTC. It is translated as CASSPGTSGRYEQYF.

This clonotype has a handful of counts. This rearrangement joins TRBV6-2 or TRBV6-3 to TRBJ2-7; D gene unclear. The CDR3 totals 12 residues. Germline CDR1 MNHEY, CDR2 SVGEGT. Trimming shortened V by 5 bases and J by 5 bases, and 10 bases separated the two germline ends. CDR3 in DNA: TGTGCCAGCAGTCGATCTAGAGACGAGCAGTACTTC. Translated: CASSRSRDEQYF.

This chain's CDR3 is CASSQRWESSYNEQFF. CDR3 DNA: TGCGCCAGCAGTCAAAGGTGGGAGAGCTCCTACAATGAGCAGTTCTTC. The chain has TRBV23-1 and TRBJ2-1; tentatively, D is TRBD2 (5 bases). TRBV23-1 is an open reading frame whose function is uncertain. There are 16 residues in the CDR3. Trimming removed 2 bases at V and 0 bases at J, with 11 bases between.

The chain links TRBV20-1 to TRBJ1-1; D is ambiguous. Trimming took 3 bases from V and 6 from J, leaving 14 bases between them. Germline CDR1 is DFQATT and CDR2 is SNEGSKA (reference sequence). This CDR3 is 13 amino acids long. In nucleotides, the CDR3 is TGCAGTGCTAGTTCGCCGGTTCTCGCTGAAGCTTTCTTT. This codes for CSASSPVLAEAFF.

In its sample, this clonotype was seen a few times. The rearrangement joins TRBV15 to TRBJ1-2; D ambiguous. The CDR3 runs 13 residues. Per germline, CDR1 LNHNV and CDR2 YYDKDF (reference sequence). Between the trimmed V and J ends, which lost 0 bases and 8 bases, there was a span of 10 bases. The CDR3 bases are TGTGCCACCAGCAGAGATGGAGGGATCGGCTACACCTTC. Protein product: CATSRDGGIGYTF.

This clonotype turned up a few times. V gene TRBV12-3 or TRBV12-4 combines with J gene TRBJ2-1; TRBD2 matches at 9 bases. V lost 7 bases, J lost 1 base, and 8 bases stayed unmatched. The CDR3 consists of 16 residues. DNA of the CDR3: TGTGCCAGCAAAACCGCGACTAGCGGATCCTACAATGAGCAGTTCTTC. Encoded protein: CASKTATSGSYNEQFF.

This clonotype appeared a few times. V gene TRBV5-5 combines with J gene TRBJ1-1; D is perhaps TRBD1 (5 bases). The V gene's germline CDR1 is SGHKS and CDR2 YYEKEE (reference sequence). This CDR3 is 15 amino acids long. V shed 4 bases and J shed 0 bases, with 13 bases lying between them. The CDR3: CASSPRGHMNTEAFF. CDR3 sequence (DNA): TGTGCCAGCAGCCCCCGGGGCCACATGAACACTGAAGCTTTCTTT.

The chain recombines TRBV7-3 with TRBJ2-5; the D gene is possibly TRBD1 (6 bases). Germline-derived CDR1 and CDR2 are SGHTA and FQGTGA. CDR3 length equals 14 residues. Trimming removed 5 bases from V and 5 bases from J, with 15 bases in between. CDR3 DNA: TGTGCCAGCAGCGAACTGGACAGTCGGGAGACCCAGTACTTC. Protein: CASSELDSRETQYF.

The chain joins TRBV7-2 to TRBJ2-7; D ambiguous. The CDR3 contains 13 residues. Germline lookup yields CDR1 SGHTA and CDR2 FQGNSA. Trimming left V 5 bases short and J 2 bases short, with 10 bases between. CDR3 sequence: CASSPASTYEQYF. CDR3 nucleotide sequence: TGTGCCAGCAGCCCAGCCTCAACCTACGAGCAGTACTTC.

This clonotype was found many times. V gene TRBV3-1 combines with J gene TRBJ1-5; no reliable D call. Germline V gene sequence: CDR1 LGHDT, CDR2 YNNKEL (reference sequence). The CDR3 length is 12 residues. Trimming removed 3 bases at V and 3 bases at J, with 3 bases between. As DNA, the CDR3 is TGTGCCAGCAGCCACATCAATCAGCCCCAGCATTTT. This sequence encodes CASSHINQPQHF.

This chain joins TRBV5-1 and TRBJ1-1; the match to TRBD1 covers 9 bases. Germline CDR1 is SGHRS and CDR2 is YFSETQ. The CDR3 has 13 amino acids. Trimming took 4 bases from V and 3 from J; bases not matched to a gene: 1. The CDR3 nucleotides are TGCGCCAGCAGCAGGGACAGGGACACTGAAGCTTTCTTT. Translating gives CASSRDRDTEAFF.

V and J are TRBV5-1 and TRBJ2-5; no definite D call. Trimming stripped 1 base from V and 3 bases from J, with 10 bases between. CDR3 length: 14 residues. Germline CDR1 SGHRS, CDR2 YFSETQ. The CDR3 coding sequence is TGCGCCAGCAGCTTGTCTCTCTCCGAAGAGACCCAGTACTTC. Protein: CASSLSLSEETQYF.